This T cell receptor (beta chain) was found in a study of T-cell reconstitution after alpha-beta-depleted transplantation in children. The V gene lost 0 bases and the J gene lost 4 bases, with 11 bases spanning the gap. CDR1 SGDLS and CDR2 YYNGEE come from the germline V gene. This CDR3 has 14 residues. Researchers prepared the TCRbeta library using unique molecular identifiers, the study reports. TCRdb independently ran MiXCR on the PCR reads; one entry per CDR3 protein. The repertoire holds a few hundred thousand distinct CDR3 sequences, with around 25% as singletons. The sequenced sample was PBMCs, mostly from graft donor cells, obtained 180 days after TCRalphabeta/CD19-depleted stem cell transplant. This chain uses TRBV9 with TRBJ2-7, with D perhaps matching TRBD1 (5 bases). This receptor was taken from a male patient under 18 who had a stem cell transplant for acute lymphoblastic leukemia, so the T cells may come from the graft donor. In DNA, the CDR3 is TGTGCCAGCAGCGTAGCCAGGGAAGGTTACGAGCAGTACTTC. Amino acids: CASSVAREGYEQYF.